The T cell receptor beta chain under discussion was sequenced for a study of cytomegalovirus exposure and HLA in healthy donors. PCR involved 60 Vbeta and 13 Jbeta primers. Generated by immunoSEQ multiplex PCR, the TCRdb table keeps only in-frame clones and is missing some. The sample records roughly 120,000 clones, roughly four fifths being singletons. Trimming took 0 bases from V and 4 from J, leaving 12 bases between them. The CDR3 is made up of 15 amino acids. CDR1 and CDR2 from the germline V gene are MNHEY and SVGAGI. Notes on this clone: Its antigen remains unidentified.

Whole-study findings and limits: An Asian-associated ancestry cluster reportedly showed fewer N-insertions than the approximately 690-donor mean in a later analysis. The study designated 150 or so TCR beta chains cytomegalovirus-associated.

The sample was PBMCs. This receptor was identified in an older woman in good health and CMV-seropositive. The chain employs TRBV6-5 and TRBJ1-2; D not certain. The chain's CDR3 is CASSYSRLTVYGYTF. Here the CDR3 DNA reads TGTGCCAGCAGTTACTCCCGACTAACAGTCTATGGCTACACCTTC.